This TCR beta chain was found in a study of blood T cell repertoires in COVID-19. Overall study context: Sources were T cells, B-cell-depleted T cells, or PBMCs; the material itself was cDNA or gDNA.

This clone turned up a few times. Only in-frame clones appear in the TCRdb table, and some are missing; sequencing was by immunoSEQ multiplex PCR. The profile shows over 150,000 clones, 84% of them singletons. The germline V gene encodes CDR1 MRHNA and CDR2 SNTAGT. Trimming removed 4 bases from V and 4 bases from J; junction bases left unmatched: 5. The CDR3 extends over 15 amino acids. This TCR derives from a man in his late teens or twenties with active or convalescent COVID-19. Sequences were obtained from peripheral blood. The chain uses TRBV6-4 and TRBJ2-3, with 10 bases aligning to TRBD1. Here the CDR3 reads CASSARDRGSDTQYF. The CDR3 DNA sequence: TGTGCCAGCAGTGCCCGGGACAGGGGCTCAGATACGCAGTATTTT.